This T cell receptor beta chain emerged from a study of lymphopenia after photon versus proton radiotherapy. Study-level findings and limits: Survival link was tested only in deceased patients; proton benefit remains a possibility. Relative stability marked proton patients; photon patients lost diversity and naive cells. Oligoclonal CD8+ Temra expansion after nadir drove photon patients' diversity drop.

The method was immunoSEQ multiplex PCR; TCRdb's version includes in-frame clones alone and lacks a portion of them. The data hold fewer than 30,000 clones, with about nine tenths observed a single time. The CDR3 is made up of 16 amino acids. V lost 5 bases to trimming and J lost 3 bases, with 20 bases between them. Germline V gene lookup returns CDR1 MDHEN and CDR2 SYDVKM. As concerns this clone: Its antigen remains unknown.

Sequenced here: peripheral blood, sampled from a patient treated with photon-based radiotherapy. The sequence was obtained from a woman aged 50 to 65 with cholangiocarcinoma. This chain joins TRBV28 and TRBJ2-7; D is perhaps TRBD1 or TRBD2 (5 bases each). CDR3 DNA: TGTGCCAGCAGTCCTATAGCCCGACTTGGGGGCTACGAGCAGTACTTC. Its translation is CASSPIARLGGYEQYF.